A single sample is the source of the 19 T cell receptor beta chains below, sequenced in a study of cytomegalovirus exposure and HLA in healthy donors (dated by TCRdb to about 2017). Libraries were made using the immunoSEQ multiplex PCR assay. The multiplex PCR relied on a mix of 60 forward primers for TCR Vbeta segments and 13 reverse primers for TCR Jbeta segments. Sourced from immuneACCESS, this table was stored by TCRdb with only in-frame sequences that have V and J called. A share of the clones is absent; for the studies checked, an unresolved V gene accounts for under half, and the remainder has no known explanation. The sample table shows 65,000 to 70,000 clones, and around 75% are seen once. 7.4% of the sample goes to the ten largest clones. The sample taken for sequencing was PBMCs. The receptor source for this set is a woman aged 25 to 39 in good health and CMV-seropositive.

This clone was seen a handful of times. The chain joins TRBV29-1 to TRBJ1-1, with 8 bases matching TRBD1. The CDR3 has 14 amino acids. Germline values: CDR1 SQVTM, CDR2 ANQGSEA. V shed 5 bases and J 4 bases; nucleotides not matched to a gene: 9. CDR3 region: CSVKGRDRTTEAFF. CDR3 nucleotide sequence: TGCAGCGTTAAGGGGAGGGACAGGACCACTGAAGCTTTCTTT. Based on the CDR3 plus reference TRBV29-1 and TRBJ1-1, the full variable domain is SAVISQKPSRDICQRGTSLTIQCQVDSQVTMMFWYRQQPGQSLTLIATANQGSEATYESGFVIDKFPISRPNLTFSTLTVSNMSPEDSSIYLCSVKGRDRTTEAFFGQGTRLTVV.

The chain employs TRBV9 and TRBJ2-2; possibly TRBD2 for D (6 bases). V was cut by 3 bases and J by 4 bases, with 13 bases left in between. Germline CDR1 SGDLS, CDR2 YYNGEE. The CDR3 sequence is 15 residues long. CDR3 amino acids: CASSARYGGTGELFF. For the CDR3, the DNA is TGTGCCAGCAGCGCACGATACGGGGGCACCGGGGAGCTGTTTTTT.

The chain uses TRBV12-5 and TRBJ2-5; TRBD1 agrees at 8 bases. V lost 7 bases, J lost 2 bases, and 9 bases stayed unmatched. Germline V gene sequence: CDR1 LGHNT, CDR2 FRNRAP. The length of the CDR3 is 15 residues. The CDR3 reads CASAWGQARQETQYF. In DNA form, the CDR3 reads TGTGCTAGTGCCTGGGGACAGGCCCGACAAGAGACCCAGTACTTC.

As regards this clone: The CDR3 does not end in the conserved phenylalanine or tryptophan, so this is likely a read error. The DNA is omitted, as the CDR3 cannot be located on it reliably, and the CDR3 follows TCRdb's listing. CDR3 residues: CASSNSPQPQDP. The chain employs TRBV13 and TRBJ2-4; TRBD1, as called in the table, went unchecked against the DNA. Germline CDR1 PRHDT, CDR2 FYEKMQ (reference sequence). Including both end residues, the CDR3 is 12 amino acids long.

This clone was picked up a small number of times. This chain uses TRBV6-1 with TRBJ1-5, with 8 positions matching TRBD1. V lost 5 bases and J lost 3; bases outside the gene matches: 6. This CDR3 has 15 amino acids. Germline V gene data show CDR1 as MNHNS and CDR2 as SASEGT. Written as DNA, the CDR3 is TGTGCCAGCAGTTCCCGGACAGGGTTCAATCAGCCCCAGCATTTT. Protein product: CASSSRTGFNQPQHF.

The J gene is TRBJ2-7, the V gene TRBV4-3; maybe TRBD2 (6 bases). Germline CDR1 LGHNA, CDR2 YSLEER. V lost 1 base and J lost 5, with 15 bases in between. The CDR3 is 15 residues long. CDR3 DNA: TGCGCCAGCAGCCAAGGGTGGGGGGAACGGGACGAGCAGTACTTC. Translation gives CASSQGWGERDEQYF.

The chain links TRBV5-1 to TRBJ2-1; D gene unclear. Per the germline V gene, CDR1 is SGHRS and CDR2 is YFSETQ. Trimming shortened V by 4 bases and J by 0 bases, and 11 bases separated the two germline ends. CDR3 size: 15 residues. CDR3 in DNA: TGCGCCAGCAGCCTCGCGACAAACTCCTACAATGAGCAGTTCTTC. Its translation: CASSLATNSYNEQFF.

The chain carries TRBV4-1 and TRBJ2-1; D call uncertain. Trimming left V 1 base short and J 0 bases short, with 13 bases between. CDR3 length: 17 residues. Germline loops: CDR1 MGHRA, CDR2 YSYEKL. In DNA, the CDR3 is TGCGCCAGCAGCCAAGTGGATCTAGGCCTCTCCTACAATGAGCAGTTCTTC. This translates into CASSQVDLGLSYNEQFF.

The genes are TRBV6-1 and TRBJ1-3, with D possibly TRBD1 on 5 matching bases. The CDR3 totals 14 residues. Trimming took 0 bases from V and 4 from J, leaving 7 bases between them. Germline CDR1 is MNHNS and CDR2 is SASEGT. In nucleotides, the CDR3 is TGTGCCAGCAGTGAAGCCAGGGCCGGAAACACCATATATTTT. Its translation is CASSEARAGNTIYF.

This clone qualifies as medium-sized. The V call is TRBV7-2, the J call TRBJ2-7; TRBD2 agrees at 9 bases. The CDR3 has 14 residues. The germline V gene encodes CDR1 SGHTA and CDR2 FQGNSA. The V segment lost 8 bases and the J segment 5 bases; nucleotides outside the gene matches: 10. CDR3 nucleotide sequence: TGTGCCAGCGCTCGAACTAGCGGGCTCGACGAGCAGTACTTC. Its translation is CASARTSGLDEQYF.

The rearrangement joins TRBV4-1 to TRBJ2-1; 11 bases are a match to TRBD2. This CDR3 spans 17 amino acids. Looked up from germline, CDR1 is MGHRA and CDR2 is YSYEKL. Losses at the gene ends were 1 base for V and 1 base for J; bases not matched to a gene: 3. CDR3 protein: CASSQGLAGGSYNEQFF. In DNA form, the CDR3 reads TGCGCCAGCAGCCAAGGGTTAGCGGGAGGGTCCTACAATGAGCAGTTCTTC.

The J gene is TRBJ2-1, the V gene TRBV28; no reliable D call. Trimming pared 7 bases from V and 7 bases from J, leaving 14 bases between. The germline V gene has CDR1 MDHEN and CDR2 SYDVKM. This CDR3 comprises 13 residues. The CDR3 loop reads CASKASYFNEQFF. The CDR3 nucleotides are TGTGCCAGCAAAGCGTCTTACTTTAATGAGCAGTTCTTC.

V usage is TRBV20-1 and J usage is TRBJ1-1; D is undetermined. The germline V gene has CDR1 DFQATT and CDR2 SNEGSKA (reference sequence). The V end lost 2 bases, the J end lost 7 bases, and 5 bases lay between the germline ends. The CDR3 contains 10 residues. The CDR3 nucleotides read TGCAGTGCTAGAAGCGGTGAAGCTTTCTTT. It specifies CSARSGEAFF.

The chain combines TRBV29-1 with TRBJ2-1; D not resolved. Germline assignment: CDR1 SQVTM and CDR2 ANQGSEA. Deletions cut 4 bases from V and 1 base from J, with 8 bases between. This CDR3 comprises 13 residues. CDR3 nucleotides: TGCAGCGTTGGCATCAGTTCCTACAATGAGCAGTTCTTC. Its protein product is CSVGISSYNEQFF.

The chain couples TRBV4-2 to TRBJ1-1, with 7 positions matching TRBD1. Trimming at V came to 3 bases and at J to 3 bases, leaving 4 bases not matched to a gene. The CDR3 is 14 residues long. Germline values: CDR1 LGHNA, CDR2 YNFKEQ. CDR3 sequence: CASSHPRGDTEAFF. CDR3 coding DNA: TGTGCCAGCAGCCACCCCAGGGGGGACACTGAAGCTTTCTTT.

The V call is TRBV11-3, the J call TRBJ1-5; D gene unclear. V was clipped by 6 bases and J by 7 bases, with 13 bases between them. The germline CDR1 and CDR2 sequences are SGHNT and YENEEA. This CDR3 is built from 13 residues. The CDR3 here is CASRAPPGQPQHF. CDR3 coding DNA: TGTGCCAGCAGGGCACCACCGGGGCAGCCCCAGCATTTT. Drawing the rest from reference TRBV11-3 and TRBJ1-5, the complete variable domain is EAGVVQSPRYKIIEKKQPVAFWCNPISGHNTLYWYLQNLGQGPELLIRYENEEAVDDSQLPKDRFSAERLKGVDSTLKIQPAELGDSAVYLCASRAPPGQPQHFGDGTRLSIL.

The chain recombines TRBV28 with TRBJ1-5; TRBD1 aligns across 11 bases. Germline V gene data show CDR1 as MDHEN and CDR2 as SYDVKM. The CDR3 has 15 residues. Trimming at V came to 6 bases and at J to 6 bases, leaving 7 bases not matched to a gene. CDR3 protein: CASRPGQGVRQPQHF. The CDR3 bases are TGTGCCAGCAGGCCGGGACAGGGGGTTCGTCAGCCCCAGCATTTT.

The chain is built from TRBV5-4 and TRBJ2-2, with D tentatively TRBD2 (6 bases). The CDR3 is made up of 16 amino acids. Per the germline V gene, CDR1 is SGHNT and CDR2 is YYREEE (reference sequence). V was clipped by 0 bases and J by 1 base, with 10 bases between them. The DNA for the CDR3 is TGTGCCAGCAGCTTGGGGACTAAATTGAACACCGGGGAGCTGTTTTTT. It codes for CASSLGTKLNTGELFF. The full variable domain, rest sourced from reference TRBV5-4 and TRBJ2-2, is ETGVTQSPTHLIKTRGQQVTLRCSSQSGHNTVSWYQQALGQGPQFIFQYYREEENGRGNFPPRFSGLQFPNYSSELNVNALELDDSALYLCASSLGTKLNTGELFFGEGSRLTVL.

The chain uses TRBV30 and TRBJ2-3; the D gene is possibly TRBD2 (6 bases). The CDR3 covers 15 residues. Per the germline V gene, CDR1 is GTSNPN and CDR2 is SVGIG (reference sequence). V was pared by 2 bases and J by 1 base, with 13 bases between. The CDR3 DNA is TGTGCCTGGAGTAGGGTTAGCGGACGCACAGATACGCAGTATTTT. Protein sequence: CAWSRVSGRTDTQYF.